The 31 T cell receptor beta chains given below trace back to one sample, sequenced in a study of blood T cell repertoires in COVID-19. The data were produced by immunoSEQ multiplex PCR, yet TCRdb's version contains in-frame clones alone and is incomplete. This table has 140,000 to 150,000 clones, less than 90% appearing once. Material for sequencing was peripheral blood. Receptors originate from a human donor with COVID-19, enrolled during active disease. The donor label of this sample is uncertain.

This clone came up a few times. The CDR3 sequence is CASSSSGPESGELFF. The CDR3 DNA reads TGTGCCAGCAGCTCCAGCGGGCCTGAAAGTGGGGAGCTGTTTTTT. The rearrangement uses TRBV7-3 and TRBJ2-2; D is possibly TRBD2 (6 bases). Looked up from germline, CDR1 is SGHTA and CDR2 is FQGTGA. The V gene lost 4 bases and the J gene lost 8 bases, with 17 bases spanning the gap. The CDR3 loop spans 15 amino acids.

The rearrangement uses TRBV24-1 and TRBJ2-1; no firm D call. V lost 2 bases and J lost 6, with 10 bases in between. The CDR3 has 14 residues. Per germline, CDR1 KGHDR and CDR2 SFDVKD. CDR3 sequence reads: CATSDYAESNEQFF. The CDR3 DNA reads as TGTGCCACCAGTGATTATGCGGAGAGCAATGAGCAGTTCTTC.

The rearrangement links TRBV12-3 or TRBV12-4 to TRBJ1-1; 8 bases align to TRBD1. The CDR3 length is 12 residues. Trimming at V came to 7 bases and at J to 5 bases, leaving 3 bases not matched to a gene. CDR3 in DNA: TGTGCCAGCATACAGGGGGTAACTGAAGCTTTCTTT. Translating gives CASIQGVTEAFF.

This rearrangement joins TRBV2 to TRBJ2-3, with 10 bases identical to TRBD2. This CDR3 spans 16 amino acids. The V segment lost 4 bases and the J segment 2 bases; nucleotides outside the gene matches: 6. In germline, CDR1 is SNHLY, CDR2 FYNNEI. This CDR3 reads CASSVGSGGYTDTQYF. CDR3 bases: TGTGCCAGCAGTGTGGGTAGCGGGGGGTACACAGATACGCAGTATTTT.

J is TRBJ2-3 and V is TRBV29-1; TRBD1 matches at 12 bases. CDR1 SQVTM and CDR2 ANQGSEA come from the germline V gene. This CDR3 region has 15 residues. Trimming at V came to 6 bases and at J to 2 bases, leaving 6 bases not matched to a gene. CDR3 amino acids: CSVPPGQGATDTQYF. The CDR3 DNA follows: TGCAGCGTGCCACCGGGACAGGGGGCCACAGATACGCAGTATTTT.

This chain uses TRBV25-1 with TRBJ2-1; TRBD1 is a possible D gene (6 bases). Trimming took off 4 bases at V and 9 bases at J, with 13 bases between the two ends. The CDR3 is made up of 13 amino acids. Germline assignment: CDR1 MGHDK and CDR2 SYGVNS. The CDR3 sequence: CASSGTGKGEQFF. The CDR3 nucleotides read TGTGCCAGCAGTGGAACAGGGAAGGGTGAGCAGTTCTTC.

V and J are TRBV7-9 and TRBJ1-6; D might be TRBD1 (6 bases). The germline V gene has CDR1 SEHNR and CDR2 FQNEAQ (reference sequence). Trimming stripped 5 bases from V and 8 bases from J, with 10 bases between. This CDR3 is 13 amino acids long. Written as DNA, the CDR3 is TGTGCCAGCAGCCCTCGACAGGATTCACCCCTCCACTTT. Translating it yields CASSPRQDSPLHF.

CDR3 coding DNA: TGTGCTAGTGGTTTGGTACAGACCCTAGCGGGGAGCACCGGGGAGCTGTTTTTT. It translates to CASGLVQTLAGSTGELFF. The chain employs TRBV12-5 and TRBJ2-2; the match to TRBD2 covers 9 bases. This CDR3 has 18 residues. Germline V gene lookup returns CDR1 LGHNT and CDR2 FRNRAP. Trimming removed 0 bases from V and 4 bases from J; junction bases left unmatched: 9. The full variable domain, with the rest looked up from reference TRBV12-5 and TRBJ2-2, is DARVTQTPRHKVTEMGQEVTMRCQPILGHNTVFWYRQTMMQGLELLAYFRNRAPLDDSGMPKDRFSAEMPDATLATLKIQPSEPRDSAVYFCASGLVQTLAGSTGELFFGEGSRLTVL.

In regard to this clone: An end of the junction differs from the germline gene, which may be a read error. The chain is built from TRBV11-2 and TRBJ2-7; no definite D call. The CDR3 is made up of 12 amino acids. Germline CDR1 and CDR2: SGHAT and FQNNGV. Here the CDR3 DNA reads TGTGCCCGCAGCCCGGTGCTTTACGAGCAGTACTTC. Protein sequence: CARSPVLYEQYF.

This clone has a single count. The V and J genes are TRBV4-1 and TRBJ1-4, with D unresolved. The CDR3 runs 14 residues. The germline gives CDR1 MGHRA, CDR2 YSYEKL. The V end was cut by 2 bases, the J end by 8 bases, with 12 bases between. The CDR3 region has the DNA TGCGCCAGCAGCCAATTACGGCTGACAGAAAAACTGTTTTTT. As protein: CASSQLRLTEKLFF.

The V and J genes are TRBV3-1 (or the pseudogene TRBV3-2) and TRBJ2-2, with TRBD2 as a possible D gene (5 bases). Trimming took off 4 bases at V and 6 bases at J, with 12 bases between the two ends. This CDR3 contains 14 residues. From germline, CDR1 is LGHDT and CDR2 YNNKEL (reference sequence). CDR3 DNA sequence: TGTGCCAGCAGCCTCGGCTGGGGAGCCGGGGAGCTGTTTTTT. Translation: CASSLGWGAGELFF.

The chain links TRBV18 to TRBJ1-2, with D hard to call. The CDR3 extends over 15 amino acids. Germline CDR1 and CDR2: KGHSH and LQKENI. Trimming removed 4 bases at V and 7 bases at J, with 19 bases between. CDR3 amino acids: CASSQDRVDSGGYTF. The CDR3 DNA is TGTGCCAGCTCACAAGATCGGGTCGACTCGGGTGGCTACACCTTC.

CDR3 bases: TGTGCCACCAGCAGGGGTCCCGGGACCCCGGGGGACGACGAGCAGTACTTC. Protein: CATSRGPGTPGDDEQYF. The V and J genes are TRBV15 and TRBJ2-7; D is perhaps TRBD2 (6 bases). This CDR3 comprises 17 residues. V lost 3 bases and J lost 5, with 23 bases in between. Germline V lookup: CDR1 LNHNV, CDR2 YYDKDF (reference sequence).

V usage is TRBV6-5 and J usage is TRBJ1-6; TRBD1 aligns across 9 bases. The trim removed 6 bases at V and 7 bases at J, leaving 7 bases unmatched. This CDR3 contains 15 residues. The germline CDR1 and CDR2 sequences are MNHEY and SVGAGI. Written as DNA, the CDR3 is TGTGCCAGCAGCGTAGACAGGGGGACAAATTCACCCCTCCACTTT. Its protein is CASSVDRGTNSPLHF.

In regard to this clone: The same CDR3 also results from other DNA sequences found in this sample. V gene TRBV6-5 combines with J gene TRBJ2-7; 11 bases agree with TRBD2. The CDR3 covers 14 residues. The V gene end was trimmed by 2 bases and the J gene end by 3 bases; junction bases not matched to a gene: 0. The germline V gene encodes CDR1 MNHEY and CDR2 SVGAGI. As DNA, the CDR3 is TGTGCCAGCAGTTACGGGACTAGCGGCTACGAGCAGTACTTC. Translating gives CASSYGTSGYEQYF.

This clone has more than one count but fewer than ten. CDR3 protein: CASSEFIYNEQFF. CDR3 bases: TGTGCCAGCAGTGAGTTTATCTACAATGAGCAGTTCTTC. The chain links TRBV6-4 to TRBJ2-1; D not resolved. Germline V gene lookup returns CDR1 MRHNA and CDR2 SNTAGT. V was shortened by 3 bases and J by 3 bases, with 6 bases between the two germline ends. There are 13 residues in the CDR3.

The V call is TRBV7-8, the J call TRBJ2-3; D may be TRBD2 (6 bases). The CDR3 consists of 16 residues. V lost 6 bases, J lost 2 bases, and 18 bases lay in between. Germline assignment: CDR1 SGHVS and CDR2 FQNEAQ. CDR3 amino acids: CASSPLRGSPTDTQYF. The CDR3 DNA follows: TGTGCCAGCAGTCCCCTCCGGGGGTCCCCCACAGATACGCAGTATTTT.

V is TRBV6-7 and J is TRBJ2-3; D gene uncertain. TRBV6-7 is known as an ORF, though its function is uncertain. CDR3 length equals 16 residues. The germline V and J ends were trimmed by 2 bases and 0 bases, with 12 bases remaining between them. The CDR3 sequence: CASSYPQRYSTDTQYF. For the CDR3, the DNA is TGTGCCAGCAGTTACCCTCAACGGTATAGCACAGATACGCAGTATTTT.

In DNA, the CDR3 is TGTGCCAGCAGTGAAGTTGACAGGGTAGAAGCTTTCTTT. The encoded protein is CASSEVDRVEAFF. The chain carries TRBV6-1 and TRBJ1-1; 7 bases are shared with TRBD1. This CDR3 is built from 13 residues. CDR1 is MNHNS and CDR2 is SASEGT in the germline V gene. With V trimmed by 1 base and J by 8 bases, 4 bases remained unmatched.

This clone has just a few counts. The chain has TRBV9 and TRBJ2-2; 7 positions match TRBD2. The germline CDR1 and CDR2 sequences are SGDLS and YYNGEE. Trimming took 0 bases from V and 5 from J; bases not matched to a gene: 10. This CDR3 is built from 17 residues. For the CDR3, the DNA is TGTGCCAGCAGCGTAGATATGGGCGGGGGATCTACCGGGGAGCTGTTTTTT. Translating it yields CASSVDMGGGSTGELFF.

This clone showed up just once. The V call is TRBV7-9, the J call TRBJ2-7, with TRBD2 identical over 9 bases. CDR3 size: 14 residues. V gave up 6 bases and J gave up 2 bases; unmatched junction bases: 5. The germline CDR1 and CDR2 sequences are SEHNR and FQNEAQ (reference sequence). CDR3 sequence: CASSPGLATYEQYF. The CDR3 DNA reads TGTGCCAGCAGTCCGGGACTAGCAACCTACGAGCAGTACTTC.

The chain has TRBV10-3 and TRBJ2-3; 13 nucleotides line up with TRBD2. The CDR3 runs to 14 residues. CDR1 is ENHRY and CDR2 is SYGVKD in the germline V gene. Trimming cost V 10 bases and J 5 bases; bases outside gene matches: 6. The CDR3 bases are TGTGCCACCGACGGACTAGCGGGAGTAGATACGCAGTATTTT. This translates into CATDGLAGVDTQYF.

In its sample, this clone was seen once. The gene calls are TRBV11-2 and TRBJ2-2, with D possibly being TRBD2 (9 bases). Germline CDR1 and CDR2: SGHAT and FQNNGV. The CDR3 is made up of 17 amino acids. V was cut by 5 bases and J by 5 bases, with 21 bases left in between. CDR3 sequence (DNA): TGTGCCAGCAGCCAGGGGGCTAGCGGGGTACTAACCGGGGAGCTGTTTTTT. It codes for CASSQGASGVLTGELFF.

The chain joins TRBV6-5 to TRBJ2-1; 9 bases are a match to TRBD1. The V segment lost 11 bases and the J segment 9 bases; nucleotides outside the gene matches: 11. Germline CDR1 reads MNHEY; CDR2 reads SVGAGI. This CDR3 comprises 13 residues. This chain's CDR3 is CACFRDRAGEQFF. The CDR3 DNA reads TGTGCCTGTTTCCGGGACAGGGCGGGTGAGCAGTTCTTC.

The chain has TRBV27 and TRBJ2-5; possible D gene TRBD2, 5 bases. Germline-derived CDR1 and CDR2 are MNHEY and SMNVEV (reference sequence). With 6 bases removed from V and 7 bases from J, the gap between germline ends came to 18 bases. The length of the CDR3 is 14 residues. CDR3 nucleotides: TGTGCCAGCAGCCCCTTTGGTGGTGCGGGGACCCAGTACTTC. Translated: CASSPFGGAGTQYF.

This chain joins TRBV5-5 and TRBJ1-4; 8 nucleotides line up with TRBD1. The V gene's germline CDR1 is SGHKS and CDR2 YYEKEE (reference sequence). The CDR3 consists of 16 residues. V lost 0 bases to trimming and J lost 8 bases; unmatched junction nucleotides: 9. For the CDR3, the DNA is TGTGCCAGCAGCTTGGAACGACAGGGGAGGGGGGAAAAACTGTTTTTT. Residues: CASSLERQGRGEKLFF.

V is TRBV7-9 and J is TRBJ1-4; D gene unclear. V was shortened by 5 bases and J by 5 bases, with 15 bases between the two germline ends. Germline CDR1 and CDR2: SEHNR and FQNEAQ (reference sequence). The CDR3 consists of 15 residues. The CDR3 DNA is TGTGCCAGCAGCGTCGCCTCCGGAGGAAATGAAAAACTGTTTTTT. It encodes CASSVASGGNEKLFF.

This chain connects TRBV3-1 (or the pseudogene TRBV3-2) to TRBJ1-4; D might be TRBD1 (6 bases). This CDR3 comprises 14 residues. The ends were cut back, 0 bases at V and 4 bases at J, with 6 bases in the middle. The germline V gene has CDR1 LGHDT and CDR2 YNNKEL (reference sequence). DNA of the CDR3: TGTGCCAGCAGCCAAGACAGGGGTAATGAAAAACTGTTTTTT. It codes for CASSQDRGNEKLFF.

This clone was detected many times. Other DNA sequences in this sample translate to the same CDR3. The CDR3 spells CASSLQGYGYTF. The CDR3 coding sequence is TGTGCCAGCAGTTTACAGGGTTACGGCTACACCTTC. The chain links TRBV12-3 or TRBV12-4 to TRBJ1-2; D may be TRBD1 (5 bases). V was shortened by 2 bases and J by 8 bases, with 9 bases between the two germline ends. This CDR3 comprises 12 residues.

The chain combines TRBV27 with TRBJ2-2; 8 nucleotides line up with TRBD2. With 5 bases clipped from V and 6 bases from J, the junction kept 5 bases outside the gene matches. Germline V gene sequence: CDR1 MNHEY, CDR2 SMNVEV (reference sequence). The length of the CDR3 is 14 residues. The CDR3 here is CASSKSGLAGELFF. The DNA for the CDR3 is TGTGCCAGCAGTAAATCGGGACTAGCCGGGGAGCTGTTTTTT.

The genes are TRBV18 and TRBJ2-1, with TRBD1 identical over 7 bases. CDR1 is KGHSH and CDR2 is LQKENI in the germline V gene. V was pared by 3 bases and J by 4 bases, with 3 bases of the junction left unmatched. The CDR3 covers 14 residues. CDR3 residues: CASSPQQGYNEQFF. In nucleotides, the CDR3 is TGTGCCAGCTCACCGCAACAGGGGTACAATGAGCAGTTCTTC.